The rows below give T cell receptor beta chains drawn from one sample of a study of PD-1 blockade in classical Hodgkin lymphoma. Some clones are missing from TCRdb's copy, which holds only in-frame ones; the method was immunoSEQ multiplex PCR. The sample has roughly 60,000 clones; 90% are singletons. The sample in question was peripheral blood mononuclear cells (PBMCs), obtained at baseline. The source is a human donor with classical Hodgkin lymphoma. CDR3s include the opening cysteine and the closing phenylalanine or tryptophan. The D gene is left open where the match is weak.

CDR3: CASSLSGIHNEQFF
D: TRBD2
J: TRBJ2-1
V: TRBV7-7

CDR3: CASSLERGDLFF
D: NA
J: TRBJ2-1
V: TRBV7-9

CDR3: CASSLAASGSTDTQYF
D: TRBD2
J: TRBJ2-3
V: TRBV11-3

CDR3: CASSPTGIGQFF
D: TRBD1
J: TRBJ2-1
V: TRBV6-5

CDR3: CASSYQWDREAFF
D: TRBD1
J: TRBJ1-1
V: TRBV6-5

CDR3: CASSLAVGTSGGETQYF
D: TRBD2
J: TRBJ2-5
V: TRBV5-1

CDR3: CASSQGANNEQFF
D: NA
J: TRBJ2-1
V: TRBV14

CDR3: CASSTDRTTTGELFF
D: NA
J: TRBJ2-2
V: TRBV11-2

CDR3: CASSSTLRQGAREKLFF
D: TRBD1
J: TRBJ1-4
V: TRBV28

CDR3: CSALRSTGELFF
D: NA
J: TRBJ2-2
V: TRBV29-1

CDR3: CASSSGLAGGPGSEQFF
D: TRBD2
J: TRBJ2-1
V: TRBV5-1

CDR3: CASSPSGTDTQYF
D: NA
J: TRBJ2-3
V: TRBV28

CDR3: CASRSYNWLNTIYF
D: NA
J: TRBJ1-3
V: TRBV28

CDR3: CASSPRPRDYNEQFF
D: NA
J: TRBJ2-1
V: TRBV13